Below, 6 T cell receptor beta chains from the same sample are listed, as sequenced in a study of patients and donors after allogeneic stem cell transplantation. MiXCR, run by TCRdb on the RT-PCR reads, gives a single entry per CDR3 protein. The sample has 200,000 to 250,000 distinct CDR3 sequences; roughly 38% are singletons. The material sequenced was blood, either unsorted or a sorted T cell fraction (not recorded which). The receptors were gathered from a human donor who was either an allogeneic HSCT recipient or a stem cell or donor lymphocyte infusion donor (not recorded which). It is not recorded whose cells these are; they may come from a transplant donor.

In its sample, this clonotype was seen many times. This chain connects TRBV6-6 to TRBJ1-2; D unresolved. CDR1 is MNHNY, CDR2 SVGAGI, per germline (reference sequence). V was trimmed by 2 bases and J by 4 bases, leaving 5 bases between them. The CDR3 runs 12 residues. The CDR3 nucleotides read TGTGCCAGCAGTTACCTACGCTATGGCTACACCTTC. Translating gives CASSYLRYGYTF.

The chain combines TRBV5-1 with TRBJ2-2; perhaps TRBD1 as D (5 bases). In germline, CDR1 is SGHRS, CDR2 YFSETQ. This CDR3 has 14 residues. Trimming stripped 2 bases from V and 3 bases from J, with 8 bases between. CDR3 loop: CASSFDSYTGELFF. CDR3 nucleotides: TGCGCCAGCAGCTTCGACAGCTACACCGGGGAGCTGTTTTTT.

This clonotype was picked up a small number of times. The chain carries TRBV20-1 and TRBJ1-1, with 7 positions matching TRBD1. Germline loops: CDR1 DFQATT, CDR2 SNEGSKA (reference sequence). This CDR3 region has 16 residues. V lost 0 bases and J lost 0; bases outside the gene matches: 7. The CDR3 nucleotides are TGCAGTGCTAGAGATTCGGACAGGTACATGAACACTGAAGCTTTCTTT. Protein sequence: CSARDSDRYMNTEAFF.

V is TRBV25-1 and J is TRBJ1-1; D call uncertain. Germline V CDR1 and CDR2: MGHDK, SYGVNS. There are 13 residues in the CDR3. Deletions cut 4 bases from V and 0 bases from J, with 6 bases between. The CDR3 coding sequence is TGTGCCAGCAGTGGCCACCTGAACACTGAAGCTTTCTTT. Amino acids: CASSGHLNTEAFF.

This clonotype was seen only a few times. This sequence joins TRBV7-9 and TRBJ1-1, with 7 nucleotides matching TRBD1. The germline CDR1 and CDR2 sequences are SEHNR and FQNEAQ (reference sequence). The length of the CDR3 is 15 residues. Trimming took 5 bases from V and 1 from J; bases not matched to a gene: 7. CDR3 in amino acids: CASSPRGQENTEAFF. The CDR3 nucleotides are TGTGCCAGCAGCCCCCGTGGACAGGAGAACACTGAAGCTTTCTTT.

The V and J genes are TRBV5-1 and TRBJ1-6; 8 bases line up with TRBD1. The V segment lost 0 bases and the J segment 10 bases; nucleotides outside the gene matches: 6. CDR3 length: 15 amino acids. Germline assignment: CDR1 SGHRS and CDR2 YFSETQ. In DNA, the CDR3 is TGCGCCAGCAGCTTGGAGACAGGGGAGAGATCACCCCTCCACTTT. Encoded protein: CASSLETGERSPLHF.